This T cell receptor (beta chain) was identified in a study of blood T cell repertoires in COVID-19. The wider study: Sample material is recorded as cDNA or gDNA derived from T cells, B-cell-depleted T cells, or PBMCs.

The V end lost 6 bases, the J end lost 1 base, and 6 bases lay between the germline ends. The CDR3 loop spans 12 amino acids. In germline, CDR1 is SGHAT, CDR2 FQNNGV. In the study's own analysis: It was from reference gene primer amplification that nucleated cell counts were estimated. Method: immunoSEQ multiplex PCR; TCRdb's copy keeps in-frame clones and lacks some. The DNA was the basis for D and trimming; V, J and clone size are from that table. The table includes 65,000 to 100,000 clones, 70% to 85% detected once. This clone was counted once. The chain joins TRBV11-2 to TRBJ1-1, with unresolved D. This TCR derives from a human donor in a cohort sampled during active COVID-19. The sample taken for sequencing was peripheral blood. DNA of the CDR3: TGTGCCAGCAGTACAGAGAACACTGAAGCTTTCTTT. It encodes CASSTENTEAFF.